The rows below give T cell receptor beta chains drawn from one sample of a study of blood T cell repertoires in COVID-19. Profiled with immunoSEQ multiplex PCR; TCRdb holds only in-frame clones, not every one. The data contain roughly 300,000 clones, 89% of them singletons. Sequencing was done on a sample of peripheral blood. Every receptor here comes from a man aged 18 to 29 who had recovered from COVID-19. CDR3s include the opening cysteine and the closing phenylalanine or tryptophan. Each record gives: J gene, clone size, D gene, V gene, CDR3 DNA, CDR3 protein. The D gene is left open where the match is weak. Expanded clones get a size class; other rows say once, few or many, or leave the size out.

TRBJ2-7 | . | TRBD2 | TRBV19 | TGTGCCAGTAGCCGACTAGCGAAACCCTACGAGCAGTACTTC | CASSRLAKPYEQYF
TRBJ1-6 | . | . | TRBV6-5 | TGTGCCAGCACTGGACAAGTTCCCGGTAATTCACCCCTCCACTTT | CASTGQVPGNSPLHF
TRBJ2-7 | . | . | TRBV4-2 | TGTGCCAGCAGCCAAGATAGCTTCGGAGGGTCCGCCTACGAGCAGTACTTC | CASSQDSFGGSAYEQYF
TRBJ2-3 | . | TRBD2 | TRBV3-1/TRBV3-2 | TGTGCCAGCAGCCAAGCTAGCGGCCAGGCAGATACGCAGTATTTT | CASSQASGQADTQYF
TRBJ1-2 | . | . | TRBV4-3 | TGCGCCAGCAGCCAAGGGGCAGTCAGGGATGTATATGGCTACACCTTC | CASSQGAVRDVYGYTF
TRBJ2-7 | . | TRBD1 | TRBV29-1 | TGCAGCGTTGAAGGTCTATCGACAGGGATGGGCGAGCAGTACTTC | CSVEGLSTGMGEQYF
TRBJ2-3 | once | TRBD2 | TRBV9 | TGTGCCAGCAGCGTAGTTGCTAGCGGGCTCACAGATACGCAGTATTTT | CASSVVASGLTDTQYF
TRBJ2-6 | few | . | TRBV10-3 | TGTGCCGCTACAGGGCACTCTGGGGCCAACGTCCTGACTTTC | CAATGHSGANVLTF
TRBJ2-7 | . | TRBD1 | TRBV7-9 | TGTGCCAGCAGCCTGAGGGACAGCTCCTACGAGCAGTACTTC | CASSLRDSSYEQYF
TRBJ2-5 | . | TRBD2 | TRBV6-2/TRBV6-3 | TGTGCCAGCAGTTCCAGGGGGGAGCGGGAGGGGGAGACCCAGTACTTC | CASSSRGEREGETQYF
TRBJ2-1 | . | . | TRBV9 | TGTGCCAGCAGCGTGGGGCTAGCCTACAATGAGCAGTTCTTC | CASSVGLAYNEQFF
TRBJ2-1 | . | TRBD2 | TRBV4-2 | TGTGCCAGCAGCCAAGATAATTTGTATGCTAGCGGGAGAATGGACAATGAGCAGTTCTTC | CASSQDNLYASGRMDNEQFF
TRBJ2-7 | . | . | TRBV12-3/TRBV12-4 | TGTGCCAGCAGCATCGGGGGTCCCCTCGAGCAGTACTTC | CASSIGGPLEQYF
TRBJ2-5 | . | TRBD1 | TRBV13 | TGTGCCAGCAGCCCCAGGGACAGGGATCAAGAGACCCAGTACTTC | CASSPRDRDQETQYF
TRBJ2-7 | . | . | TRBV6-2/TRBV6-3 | TGTGCCAGCAGCCCCGCCTACGAGCAGTACTTC | CASSPAYEQYF
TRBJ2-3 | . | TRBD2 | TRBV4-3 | TGCGCCAGCAGCCAAGCTAGCGGGGGGCTCACAGATACGCAGTATTTT | CASSQASGGLTDTQYF
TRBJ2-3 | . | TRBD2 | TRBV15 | TGTGCCACCAGCAGAGTCCCGACTAGCGGGAGGGCCCGGACAGATACGCAGTATTTT | CATSRVPTSGRARTDTQYF
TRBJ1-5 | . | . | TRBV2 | TGTGCCAGCAGTGACGAGGGATTTCGCAATCAGCCCCAGCATTTT | CASSDEGFRNQPQHF
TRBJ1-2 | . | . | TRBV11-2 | TGTGCCAGCAGCGGACCCAGGGGTTCGAAACGATATGGCTACACCTTC | CASSGPRGSKRYGYTF
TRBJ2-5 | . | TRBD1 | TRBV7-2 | TGTGCCAGCAGCTCCTGGGGACAGGGGGCGGGGGAGACCCAGTACTTC | CASSSWGQGAGETQYF
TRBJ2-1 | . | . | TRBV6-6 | TGTGCCAGCACCCACAGGGATGAGCAGTTCTTC | CASTHRDEQFF
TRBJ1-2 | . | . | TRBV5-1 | TGCGCCAGCAGCCCAGCTCCGGGAAGTACCTATGGCTACACCTTC | CASSPAPGSTYGYTF
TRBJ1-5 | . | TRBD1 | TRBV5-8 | TGTGCCAGCAGCCACACACAGGGGAGAGGCAATCAGCCCCAGCATTTT | CASSHTQGRGNQPQHF
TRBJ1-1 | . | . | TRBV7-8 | TGTGCCAGCAGCTTAGAGTTCGGGGGTGGGACTGAAGCTTTCTTT | CASSLEFGGGTEAFF
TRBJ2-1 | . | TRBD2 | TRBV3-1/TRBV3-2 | TGTGCCAGCAGAGCGACTAGCGGGTACAATGAGCAGTTCTTC | CASRATSGYNEQFF
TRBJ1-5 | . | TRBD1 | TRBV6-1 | TGTGCCAGCAGTGAGGGACAGGGGGCGGGGATGGGCAATCAGCCCCAGCATTTT | CASSEGQGAGMGNQPQHF
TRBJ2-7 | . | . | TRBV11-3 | TGTGCCAGCAGCTTAGAGTCAGGCTCCTACGAGCAGTACTTC | CASSLESGSYEQYF
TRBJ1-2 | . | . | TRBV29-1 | TGCAGCGTTGAAAGAGAGTCAGGGATAAGCTATGGCTACACCTTC | CSVERESGISYGYTF
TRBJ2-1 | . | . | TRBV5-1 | TGCGCCAGCAGCTTTGGGGGGACCACCTACAATGAGCAGTTCTTC | CASSFGGTTYNEQFF
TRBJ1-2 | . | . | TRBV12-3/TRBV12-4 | TGTGCCAGCAGTTCGACAGACTATGGCTACACCTTC | CASSSTDYGYTF
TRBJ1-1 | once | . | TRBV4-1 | TGCGCCAGCAGCCAAGATTTAGCGTTGAACACTGAAGCTTTCTTT | CASSQDLALNTEAFF
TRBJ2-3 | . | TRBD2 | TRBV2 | TGTGCCAGCAGGCCACTAGCGGACACGCAGTATTTT | CASRPLADTQYF
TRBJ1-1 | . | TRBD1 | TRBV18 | TGTGCCAGCTCACCTTCAAGGGGGCGGGCTGAAGCTTTCTTT | CASSPSRGRAEAFF
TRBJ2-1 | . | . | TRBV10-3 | TGTGCCATCAGTGCTTCGGAGCGGAGTTCCCTCTCGGGCGATGAGCAGTTCTTC | CAISASERSSLSGDEQFF